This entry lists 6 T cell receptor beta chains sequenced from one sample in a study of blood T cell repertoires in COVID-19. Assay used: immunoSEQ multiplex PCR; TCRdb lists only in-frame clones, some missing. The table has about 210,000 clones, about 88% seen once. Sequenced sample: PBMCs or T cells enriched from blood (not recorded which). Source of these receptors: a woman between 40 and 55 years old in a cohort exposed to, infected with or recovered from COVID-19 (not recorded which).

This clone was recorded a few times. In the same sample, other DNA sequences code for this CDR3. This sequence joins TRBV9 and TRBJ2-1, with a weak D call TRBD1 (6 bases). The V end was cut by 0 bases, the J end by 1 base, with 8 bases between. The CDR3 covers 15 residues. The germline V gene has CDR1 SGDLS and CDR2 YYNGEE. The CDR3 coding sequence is TGTGCCAGCAGCGTAGAGGACAGTTCCTACAATGAGCAGTTCTTC. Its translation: CASSVEDSSYNEQFF.

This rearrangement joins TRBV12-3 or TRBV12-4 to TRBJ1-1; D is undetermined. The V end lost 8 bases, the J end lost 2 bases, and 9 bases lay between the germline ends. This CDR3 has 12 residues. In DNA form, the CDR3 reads TGTGCCAGCCAGGAGGGTAACACTGAAGCTTTCTTT. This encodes CASQEGNTEAFF.

In DNA, the CDR3 is TGTGCCAGCAGCTTGGGAAGACAGGGGAGGTACAATGAGCAGTTCTTC. This translates into CASSLGRQGRYNEQFF. The gene calls are TRBV13 and TRBJ2-1; 8 positions agree with TRBD1. The CDR3 is 16 amino acids. With V trimmed by 3 bases and J by 4 bases, 8 bases remained unmatched. Germline V gene data show CDR1 as PRHDT and CDR2 as FYEKMQ (reference sequence).

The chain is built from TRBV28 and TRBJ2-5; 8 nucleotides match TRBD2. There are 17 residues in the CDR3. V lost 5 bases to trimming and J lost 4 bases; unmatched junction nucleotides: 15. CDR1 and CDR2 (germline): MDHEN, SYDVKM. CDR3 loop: CASSLPPGLGPLETQYF. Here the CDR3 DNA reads TGTGCCAGCAGTCTTCCTCCGGGACTAGGACCCTTAGAGACCCAGTACTTC.

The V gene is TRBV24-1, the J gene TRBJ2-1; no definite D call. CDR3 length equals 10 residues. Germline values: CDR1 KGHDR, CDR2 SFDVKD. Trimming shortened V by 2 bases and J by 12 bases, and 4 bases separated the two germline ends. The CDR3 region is CATSDYGQFF. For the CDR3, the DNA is TGTGCCACCAGTGATTACGGGCAGTTCTTC.

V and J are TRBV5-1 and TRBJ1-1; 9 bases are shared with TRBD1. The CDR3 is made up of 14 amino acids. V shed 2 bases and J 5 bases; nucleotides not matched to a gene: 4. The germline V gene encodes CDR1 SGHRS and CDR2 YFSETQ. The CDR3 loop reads CASSLQGAETEAFF. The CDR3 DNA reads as TGCGCCAGCAGCTTACAGGGGGCCGAGACTGAAGCTTTCTTT.